Listed below are T cell receptor beta chains from one sample, sequenced in a study of blood T cell repertoires in COVID-19. The table came from immunoSEQ multiplex PCR; TCRdb's copy has only in-frame clones and leaves some out. The sample yields under 170,000 clones, roughly 87% seen once. The sample taken for sequencing was peripheral blood. These receptor sequences come from a woman aged 60-75 years with active or convalescent COVID-19. Both conserved end residues are part of each CDR3. A D gene is named only where the DNA matches it firmly. Size values are once, few and many counts, or a class for expanded clones, and some rows have none.

CDR3 length	V gene	clone size	D gene	J gene	CDR3 DNA	CDR3 protein
15	TRBV7-9	-	-	TRBJ1-2	TGTGCCAGCAGCTTAGGTTTTGAGGGATCCTATGGCTACACCTTC	CASSLGFEGSYGYTF
12	TRBV12-3/TRBV12-4	-	-	TRBJ1-2	TGTGCCAGCAGTACAGGGTCTGGGGGCTACACCTTC	CASSTGSGGYTF
14	TRBV27	-	TRBD1	TRBJ1-2	TGTGCCAGCAGTTTAGGGACAGGGGTGGAAGGCTACACCTTC	CASSLGTGVEGYTF
14	TRBV5-6	-	TRBD2	TRBJ2-7	TGTGCCAGCAGCCCCAGCGGGGGGCCGGACGAGCAGTACTTC	CASSPSGGPDEQYF
18	TRBV5-6	-	TRBD1	TRBJ2-7	TGTGCCAGCAGCTTGTGGTCGCGGGTGACTGACAGGGACTACGAGCAGTACTTC	CASSLWSRVTDRDYEQYF
14	TRBV29-1	-	-	TRBJ1-1	TGCAGCGTTAGAGCGGGGTACGGCGTGGATGAAGCTTTCTTT	CSVRAGYGVDEAFF
16	TRBV6-5	-	TRBD1	TRBJ1-1	TGTGCCAGCAGTTACGGAGGGGGCGCGCGGAACACTGAAGCTTTCTTT	CASSYGGGARNTEAFF
16	TRBV19	-	TRBD1	TRBJ1-2	TGTGCCAGTAGTACCCTGGAAGGGAACAGGGGTGGAGGCTACACCTTC	CASSTLEGNRGGGYTF
14	TRBV6-2/TRBV6-3	once	-	TRBJ2-5	TGTGCCAGCAGTTACTCTAACAACCAAGAGACCCAGTACTTC	CASSYSNNQETQYF
13	TRBV12-5	once	-	TRBJ2-7	TGTGCTAGTGTCAACCGACGAGGGTACGAGCAGTACTTC	CASVNRRGYEQYF
13	TRBV6-1	-	-	TRBJ1-3	TGTGCCAGCAGTGAACACATTGGAAACACCATATATTTT	CASSEHIGNTIYF
18	TRBV4-2	once	TRBD2	TRBJ2-5	TGTGCCAGCAGCCAAGGGGGACTAGCGGGGGTCGCGGGGGAGACCCAGTACTTC	CASSQGGLAGVAGETQYF
17	TRBV30	few	TRBD1	TRBJ1-6	TGTGCCTGGAGTCGATTCCGGCTAAGACAGGGTGATTCACCCCTCCACTTT	CAWSRFRLRQGDSPLHF
18	TRBV7-2	-	TRBD1	TRBJ1-3	TGTGCCAGCAGCGTAAGCGGGACAGGGCTAATCTCTGGAAACACCATATATTTT	CASSVSGTGLISGNTIYF
12	TRBV3-1/TRBV3-2	-	-	TRBJ2-5	TGTGCCAGCAGCTACTTACAAGAGACCCAGTACTTC	CASSYLQETQYF
17	TRBV5-4	-	TRBD1	TRBJ1-3	TGTGCCAGCAGCCTCGGACAGGGCGGTGGAACTGGAAACACCATATATTTT	CASSLGQGGGTGNTIYF
13	TRBV29-1	few	-	TRBJ1-5	TGCAGCGTGGGGGGAGGGGTCGGCCAGCCCCAGCATTTT	CSVGGGVGQPQHF
16	TRBV30	-	-	TRBJ1-4	TGTGCCTGGAGCAGTAATTCACGGGGGGATTACGAAAAACTGTTTTTT	CAWSSNSRGDYEKLFF
13	TRBV5-5	once	-	TRBJ2-3	TGTGCCAGCAGCTCATGGGCCCCAGATACGCAGTATTTT	CASSSWAPDTQYF
15	TRBV9	-	TRBD1	TRBJ2-2	TGTGCCAGCAGCTCTCGGACAGGGGACCCCGGGGAGCTGTTTTTT	CASSSRTGDPGELFF
16	TRBV12-5	-	TRBD2	TRBJ2-7	TGTGCTAGTGGTTGGGGACTAGCGGGGGCCTCAAGGGAGCAGTACTTC	CASGWGLAGASREQYF
12	TRBV2	-	-	TRBJ1-2	TGTGCCAGCACAGCAGGGGACTATGGCTACACCTTC	CASTAGDYGYTF
14	TRBV5-8	many	-	TRBJ1-1	TGTGCCAGCAGAAAGGGGGTTCCGAACACTGAAGCTTTCTTT	CASRKGVPNTEAFF
16	TRBV18	-	TRBD2	TRBJ2-3	TGTGCCAGCTCGCCTCGAACTAGCGGGGGAGGAGATACGCAGTATTTT	CASSPRTSGGGDTQYF
13	TRBV7-9	-	TRBD2	TRBJ2-1	TGTGCCAGCAGCTTCCAAGCGGGGGGCAAGCAGTTCTTC	CASSFQAGGKQFF
15	TRBV5-4	-	-	TRBJ2-1	TGTGCCAGCAGCTTGTCCCAGGGTGTATACAATGAGCAGTTCTTC	CASSLSQGVYNEQFF
13	TRBV7-2	-	-	TRBJ2-6	TGTGCCAGCAGCTCTACTGGGGCCAACGTCCTGACTTTC	CASSSTGANVLTF
17	TRBV10-3	-	TRBD2	TRBJ2-3	TGTGCCATCAGTGAGGCTTGGACTAGCGGGGGGGCAGATACGCAGTATTTT	CAISEAWTSGGADTQYF
12	TRBV19	once	-	TRBJ2-7	TGTGCCAGTGGGAGTTCCCCCTACGAGCAGTACTTC	CASGSSPYEQYF
17	TRBV7-2	once	-	TRBJ1-3	TGTGCCAGCAGCTTATACTCAGGGCTACACTCTGGAAACACCATATATTTT	CASSLYSGLHSGNTIYF
23	TRBV19	few	-	TRBJ1-1	TGTGCCAGTAGTATGGGGTATCCAAGGACCTCCGATTTCGAGACAGACTTGAACACTGAAGCTTTCTTT	CASSMGYPRTSDFETDLNTEAFF
15	TRBV3-1/TRBV3-2	-	TRBD2	TRBJ2-3	TGTGCCAGCAGCCAAGACGGACTAGCGGCCGATACGCAGTATTTT	CASSQDGLAADTQYF
17	TRBV10-3	-	-	TRBJ2-5	TGTGCCATCAGGGGGGCCCCAGGAGACAGATTCCAAGAGACCCAGTACTTC	CAIRGAPGDRFQETQYF
16	TRBV3-1/TRBV3-2	-	TRBD2	TRBJ2-1	TGTGCCAGCAGCCAAGGCGGGGGGGCATCCTACAATGAGCAGTTCTTC	CASSQGGGASYNEQFF
16	TRBV10-3	-	TRBD1	TRBJ1-3	TGTGCCATCAGGCCTCAGGGGGGAGATGGAGGAAACACCATATATTTT	CAIRPQGGDGGNTIYF
14	TRBV2	once	-	TRBJ2-1	TGTGCCAGCAGCTCCGACGGGTATAACAATGAGCAGTTCTTC	CASSSDGYNNEQFF
12	TRBV9	-	-	TRBJ1-2	TGTGCCAGCAGCGGGGCAGACTATGGCTACACCTTC	CASSGADYGYTF
17	TRBV4-3	once	-	TRBJ1-3	TGCGCCAGCAGCCAAGCATCCTCCCAGGTCTATGGAAACACCATATATTTT	CASSQASSQVYGNTIYF
14	TRBV14	-	-	TRBJ1-2	TGTGCCAGCAGCCAAGACAGGGAGGACTATGGCTACACCTTC	CASSQDREDYGYTF
14	TRBV7-2	few	-	TRBJ1-2	TGTGCCAGCAGCTTACTGGGCACCGACTATGGCTACACCTTC	CASSLLGTDYGYTF
14	TRBV2	-	TRBD2	TRBJ2-1	TGTGCCAGCAGACTGACTAGCGGGGGGGCCGGGCAGTTCTTC	CASRLTSGGAGQFF
15	TRBV2	-	-	TRBJ1-6	TGTGCCAGCACCGGGGAGAGCTCCTATAATTCACCCCTCCACTTT	CASTGESSYNSPLHF
14	TRBV10-1	-	TRBD1	TRBJ1-6	TGCGCCAGCAGTTTACAGGGGAAAAATTCACCCCTCCACTTT	CASSLQGKNSPLHF
20	TRBV3-1/TRBV3-2	-	TRBD2	TRBJ2-1	TGTGCCAGCAGCTACAGCCCTTGGGGACTAGCGGGGAAGGACCTAGATGAGCAGTTCTTC	CASSYSPWGLAGKDLDEQFF
10	TRBV29-1	-	-	TRBJ1-1	TGCAGCGTTGAACGGTTAGAAGCTTTCTTT	CSVERLEAFF
14	TRBV6-6	-	-	TRBJ2-5	TGTGCCAGCAGTTATCTTCCCTCCCGGGAGACCCAGTACTTC	CASSYLPSRETQYF